Listed below are T cell receptor beta chains from one sample, sequenced in a study of cytomegalovirus exposure and HLA in healthy donors. Using immunoSEQ multiplex PCR, the repertoire was profiled, and TCRdb retains in-frame clones only, with some absent. The top ten clones hold more than 1.5% of a sample with around 160,000 clones, over 75% of them seen once. Sequenced input: PBMCs. Receptors originate from a human donor in good health. Both conserved end residues are part of each CDR3. The D gene is left open where the match is weak. Only some rows state a clone size, as once, few, many or a class for expanded clones.

.,TRBV5-1,.,TRBJ1-2,TGCGCCAGCAGCTTGGAAGTCGGGGGGGCTAACTATGGCTACACCTTC,CASSLEVGGANYGYTF
.,TRBV7-9,.,TRBJ2-2,TGTGCCAGCAGCTTAGGGACTGACCTGGCCGCCGGGGAGCTGTTTTTT,CASSLGTDLAAGELFF
TRBD1,TRBV6-6,.,TRBJ1-2,TGTGCCAGCAGCCAACCAGGACAGGGGGCTGGCTACACCTTC,CASSQPGQGAGYTF
TRBD1,TRBV6-1,.,TRBJ1-5,TGTGCCAGCATGACAGGGAGAGATCAGCCCCAGCATTTT,CASMTGRDQPQHF
.,TRBV28,.,TRBJ1-2,TGTGCCAGCAACGACGTCCAGGGATTGGGTGGCTACACCTTC,CASNDVQGLGGYTF
.,TRBV5-1,.,TRBJ1-6,TGCGCCAGCAGCTTGGCACAGGCCGCCTCTTCACCCCTCCACTTT,CASSLAQAASSPLHF
TRBD1,TRBV6-5,.,TRBJ1-1,TGTGCCAGCAGTTACTCGAGGGACAGTGAAGCTTTCTTT,CASSYSRDSEAFF
TRBD1,TRBV7-6,.,TRBJ1-2,TGTGCCAGCAGCCTAGGGACAGGGGGCGGCTACACCTTC,CASSLGTGGGYTF
.,TRBV2,.,TRBJ1-4,TGTGCCAGCAGTGAAGGCAGGGTTGAAAAACTGTTTTTT,CASSEGRVEKLFF
.,TRBV5-5,.,TRBJ1-2,TGTGCCAGCAGCTCAGATAACTATGGCTACACCTTC,CASSSDNYGYTF
TRBD2,TRBV5-1,.,TRBJ2-3,TGCGCCAGCAAGACTAGCGGGGGATCTCCAGATACGCAGTATTTT,CASKTSGGSPDTQYF
TRBD1,TRBV4-3,few,TRBJ1-1,TGCGCCAGCAGCCAAGATCGACAGGGGGGGACTGAAGCTTTCTTT,CASSQDRQGGTEAFF
TRBD2,TRBV7-2,.,TRBJ2-7,TGTGCCAGCAGCTTAGATGGTGGCGGGGGGGCTTACGAGCAGTACTTC,CASSLDGGGGAYEQYF
TRBD2,TRBV5-6,.,TRBJ2-1,TGTGCCAGCAGCTTGATACTAGCGGGGGGGTACAATGAGCAGTTCTTC,CASSLILAGGYNEQFF
.,TRBV7-9,.,TRBJ2-2,TGTGCCAGCAGGAGCCCCAACACCGGGGAGCTGTTTTTT,CASRSPNTGELFF
.,TRBV10-3,.,TRBJ2-1,TGTGCCATCAGTGTCGACCCGGAGTCCTCCAATGAGCAGTTCTTC,CAISVDPESSNEQFF
.,TRBV11-3,.,TRBJ2-2,TGTGCCAGCAGCCCTCGACTAGGCGGGAACACCGGGGAGCTGTTTTTT,CASSPRLGGNTGELFF
.,TRBV13,few,TRBJ2-3,TGTGCCAGCCGGACTACCCACACAGATACGCAGTATTTT,CASRTTHTDTQYF
TRBD1,TRBV4-3,.,TRBJ1-6,TGCGCCAGCAGCCAAGGCTCGGGCAGGGGGACCTATAATTCACCCCTCCACTTT,CASSQGSGRGTYNSPLHF
.,TRBV19,.,TRBJ1-4,TGTGCCAGTAGTATGCAGCGAGGGATTAATGAAAAACTGTTTTTT,CASSMQRGINEKLFF
.,TRBV7-9,.,TRBJ2-2,TGTGCCAGCTTCGGGGGGCAGCAGGATACCGGGGAGCTGTTTTTT,CASFGGQQDTGELFF
TRBD2,TRBV19,.,TRBJ2-7,TGTGCCAGTAAATTGGGACTAGCGGAGCGCTACGAGCAGTACTTC,CASKLGLAERYEQYF
.,TRBV14,.,TRBJ2-7,TGTGCCAGCAGCCAAGTTGGACTTCCTTCCTACGAGCAGTACTTC,CASSQVGLPSYEQYF
.,TRBV6-5,.,TRBJ2-7,TGTGCCAGCAGGCGGGACGGCCCCGAGCAGTACTTC,CASRRDGPEQYF
TRBD2,TRBV7-2,.,TRBJ2-5,TGTGCCAGCAGCTTAATGGGACTAGCGGGGGGAGAGACCCAGTACTTC,CASSLMGLAGGETQYF
.,TRBV6-1,.,TRBJ1-2,TGTGCCAGCAGAAAGATAGCTAACTATGGCTACACCTTC,CASRKIANYGYTF
.,TRBV27,.,TRBJ1-2,TGTGCCAGCAGCATGGACAGTATAGCTAACTATGGCTACACCTTC,CASSMDSIANYGYTF
TRBD1,TRBV4-1,.,TRBJ1-1,TGCGCCAGCAGCCTGACACCAGAACCAGGGGGGCGCGGGACTGAAGCTTTCTTT,CASSLTPEPGGRGTEAFF
TRBD2,TRBV5-1,.,TRBJ2-5,TGCGCCAGCAGCTTGGAACTAGCGAGGGGGACCCAGTACTTC,CASSLELARGTQYF
.,TRBV10-3,.,TRBJ1-2,TGTGCCATCACCAACAGGAGCTATGGCTACACCTTC,CAITNRSYGYTF
.,TRBV15,.,TRBJ2-1,TGTGCCACCAGCAGAGAAGGGGGTAATGAGCAGTTCTTC,CATSREGGNEQFF
TRBD2,TRBV10-3,few,TRBJ2-1,TGTGCCATCAGGCTGAGCGGGGGGCTTTACAATGAGCAGTTCTTC,CAIRLSGGLYNEQFF
.,TRBV27,.,TRBJ1-6,TGTGCCAGCAGTTTATCACTTCCGGGGAGGAATAATTCACCCCTCCACTTT,CASSLSLPGRNNSPLHF
TRBD1,TRBV7-2,few,TRBJ1-1,TGTGCCAGCAGCTTAGTCTCCAGGACAGGCACTGAAGCTTTCTTT,CASSLVSRTGTEAFF
TRBD2,TRBV4-1,.,TRBJ2-7,TGCGCCAGCAGCCAAGTCCTAGCGGGGGATTCCGAGCAGTACTTC,CASSQVLAGDSEQYF
.,TRBV9,.,TRBJ2-3,TGTGCCAGCAGCGTAGATCCTTCCGATACGCAGTATTTT,CASSVDPSDTQYF
TRBD1,TRBV7-2,.,TRBJ1-2,TGTGCCAGCAGCTTAGTAGGACAGGGGATGTACGGCTATGGCTACACCTTC,CASSLVGQGMYGYGYTF
.,TRBV14,.,TRBJ2-3,TGTGCCAGCAGCCAAGCCGTCAGCACAGATACGCAGTATTTT,CASSQAVSTDTQYF
TRBD1,TRBV5-6,.,TRBJ2-5,TGTGCCAGCAGCCTGAGACAGGGTCAAGAGACCCAGTACTTC,CASSLRQGQETQYF
.,TRBV7-9,.,TRBJ1-4,TGTGCCAGCAGCTTAGTAGGGGGAACTAATGAAAAACTGTTTTTT,CASSLVGGTNEKLFF
TRBD1,TRBV5-6,.,TRBJ2-5,TGTGCCAGCAGCTTAATCGCAGGGGGCCAAGAGACCCAGTACTTC,CASSLIAGGQETQYF
.,TRBV7-8,.,TRBJ2-3,TGTGCCAGCAGCTCGGGTACGCAGTATTTT,CASSSGTQYF
TRBD2,TRBV5-6,.,TRBJ2-2,TGTGCCAGCAGCCATTGGGCTAGCGGCCCCGGGGAGCTGTTTTTT,CASSHWASGPGELFF
.,TRBV6-1,.,TRBJ1-1,TGTGCCAGCAGAACAGACATGAACACTGAAGCTTTCTTT,CASRTDMNTEAFF
.,TRBV7-7,few,TRBJ2-5,TGTGCCAGCAGCCTCGGGGCAGGGGAGTACCAAGAGACCCAGTACTTC,CASSLGAGEYQETQYF
.,TRBV27,.,TRBJ1-2,TGTGCCAGCAGTTTTGAGCCGGCAGGGTCTGGCTACACCTTC,CASSFEPAGSGYTF
.,TRBV5-1,.,TRBJ2-1,TGCGCCAGCAGCTTGGCCGGACAGCCCAATGAGCAGTTCTTC,CASSLAGQPNEQFF
.,TRBV2,.,TRBJ1-1,TGTGCCAGCGTTAATGTGTGGGGAGGGTGGAACACTGAAGCTTTCTTT,CASVNVWGGWNTEAFF
.,TRBV6-1,.,TRBJ1-2,TGTGCCAGCTTTGCGAGACAGGCTGAAAACTATGGCTACACCTTC,CASFARQAENYGYTF
.,TRBV4-3,few,TRBJ2-6,TGCGCCAGCACCCAAGTCGCCACCAGCTCTGGGGCCAACGTCCTGACTTTC,CASTQVATSSGANVLTF
.,TRBV28,.,TRBJ1-5,TGTGCCAGCACCACAGTCAATCAGCCCCAGCATTTT,CASTTVNQPQHF
.,TRBV7-9,.,TRBJ2-3,TGTGCCAGCAGCTCACGGGAGAGGGCAGATACGCAGTATTTT,CASSSRERADTQYF